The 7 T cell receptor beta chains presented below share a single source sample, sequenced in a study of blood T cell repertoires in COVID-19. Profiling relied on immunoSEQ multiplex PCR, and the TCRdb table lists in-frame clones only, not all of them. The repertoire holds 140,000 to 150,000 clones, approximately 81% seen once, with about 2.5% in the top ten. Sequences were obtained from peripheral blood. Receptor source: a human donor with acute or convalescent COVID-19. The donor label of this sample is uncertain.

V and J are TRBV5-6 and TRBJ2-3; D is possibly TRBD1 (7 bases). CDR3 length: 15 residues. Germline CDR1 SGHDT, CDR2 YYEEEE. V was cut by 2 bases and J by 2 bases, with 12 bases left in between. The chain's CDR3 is CASSFGGTATDTQYF. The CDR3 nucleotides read TGTGCCAGCAGCTTTGGGGGGACAGCCACAGATACGCAGTATTTT.

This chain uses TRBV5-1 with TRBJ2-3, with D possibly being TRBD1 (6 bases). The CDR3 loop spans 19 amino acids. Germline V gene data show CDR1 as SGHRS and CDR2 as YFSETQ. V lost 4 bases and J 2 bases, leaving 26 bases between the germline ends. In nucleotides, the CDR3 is TGCGCCAGCAGCCGACGACCCGTGACAGGTAGAAACAACACAGATACGCAGTATTTT. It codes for CASSRRPVTGRNNTDTQYF.

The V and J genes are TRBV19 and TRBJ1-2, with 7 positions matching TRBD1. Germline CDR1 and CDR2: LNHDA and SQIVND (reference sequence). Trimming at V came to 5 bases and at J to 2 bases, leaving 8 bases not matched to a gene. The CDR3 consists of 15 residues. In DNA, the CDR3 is TGTGCCAGTAGTCTCCCCGGGACAGCAAACTATGGCTACACCTTC. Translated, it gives CASSLPGTANYGYTF.

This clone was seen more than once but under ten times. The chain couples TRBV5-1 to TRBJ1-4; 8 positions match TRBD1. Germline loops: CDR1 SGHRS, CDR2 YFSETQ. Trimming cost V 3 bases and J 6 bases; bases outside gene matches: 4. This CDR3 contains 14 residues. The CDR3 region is CASSSTGVHEKLFF. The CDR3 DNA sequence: TGCGCCAGCAGCTCGACAGGGGTACATGAAAAACTGTTTTTT.

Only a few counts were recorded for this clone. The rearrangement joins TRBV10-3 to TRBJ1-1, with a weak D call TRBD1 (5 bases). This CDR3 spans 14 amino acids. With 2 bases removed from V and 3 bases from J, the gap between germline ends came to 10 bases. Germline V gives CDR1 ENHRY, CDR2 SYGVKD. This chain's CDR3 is CAISEITGDTEAFF. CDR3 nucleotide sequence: TGTGCCATCAGTGAGATTACGGGGGACACTGAAGCTTTCTTT.

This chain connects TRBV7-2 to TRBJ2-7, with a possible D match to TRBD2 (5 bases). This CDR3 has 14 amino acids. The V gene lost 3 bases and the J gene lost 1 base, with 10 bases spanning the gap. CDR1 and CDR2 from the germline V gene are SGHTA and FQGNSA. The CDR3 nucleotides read TGTGCCAGCAGCTTTATGCCGGGATCCTACGAGCAGTACGTC. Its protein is CASSFMPGSYEQYV.

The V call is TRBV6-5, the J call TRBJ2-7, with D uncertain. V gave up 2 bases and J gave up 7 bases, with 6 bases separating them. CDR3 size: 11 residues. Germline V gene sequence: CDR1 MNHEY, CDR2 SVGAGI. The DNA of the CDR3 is TGTGCCAGCAGTTACGGCCAGGAGCAGTACTTC. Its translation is CASSYGQEQYF.